Sequencing of this T cell receptor beta chain was carried out in a study of Ad26.COV2.S vaccination and SARS-CoV-2 variants. Study-wide background: In the study, Ad26.COV2.S was injected intramuscularly once, or twice 56 days apart.

Study conclusions and caveats: Non-spike TCR breadth was similar in vaccine and placebo recipients.

The treatment was: roughly 20 received Ad26.COV2.S at low or high dose, single or two shots; roughly five received placebo; per-sample allocation not given. Sample collection was performed on day 63 after the first vaccine or placebo injection. The individual, an adult aged 18-55 years, was a donor in Boston. In the case of this clone: The antigen is undetermined.

TCRdb's copy holds only in-frame clones and misses some; the assay was immunoSEQ multiplex PCR. This table holds 500,000 or so clones, around nine tenths found once. The CDR3 runs 13 residues. With 10 bases removed from V and 4 bases from J, the gap between germline ends came to 14 bases. Germline V CDR1 and CDR2: LNHDA, SQIVND (reference sequence). The chain uses TRBV19 and TRBJ2-1; D is ambiguous. Here the sequenced sample was peripheral blood, taken in a trial of Ad26.COV2.S vaccine versus placebo. This clonotype was sampled from a person aged 18 to 59 who received the Ad26.COV2.S COVID-19 vaccine or a placebo. CDR3 sequence: CATWSPMYNEQFF. Written as DNA, the CDR3 is TGTGCCACCTGGAGTCCCATGTACAATGAGCAGTTCTTC.